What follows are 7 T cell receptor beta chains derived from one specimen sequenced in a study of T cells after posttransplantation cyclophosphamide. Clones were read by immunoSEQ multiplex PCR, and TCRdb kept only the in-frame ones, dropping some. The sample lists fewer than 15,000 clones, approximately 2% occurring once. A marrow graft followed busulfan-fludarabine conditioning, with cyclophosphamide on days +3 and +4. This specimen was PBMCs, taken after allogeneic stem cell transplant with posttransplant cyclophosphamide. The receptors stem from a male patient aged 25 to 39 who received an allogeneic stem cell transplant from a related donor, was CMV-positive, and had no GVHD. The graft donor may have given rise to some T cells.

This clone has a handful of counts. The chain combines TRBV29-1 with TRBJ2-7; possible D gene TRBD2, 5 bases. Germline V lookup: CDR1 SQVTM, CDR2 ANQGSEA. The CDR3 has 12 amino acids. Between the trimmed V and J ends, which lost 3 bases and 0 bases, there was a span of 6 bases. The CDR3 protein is CSVEGSSYEQYF. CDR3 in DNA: TGCAGCGTTGAGGGGAGCTCCTACGAGCAGTACTTC.

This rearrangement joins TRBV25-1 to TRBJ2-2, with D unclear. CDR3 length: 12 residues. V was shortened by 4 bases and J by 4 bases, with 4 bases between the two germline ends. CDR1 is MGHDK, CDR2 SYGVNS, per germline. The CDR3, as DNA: TGTGCCAGCAGTGTGCGCACCGGGGAGCTGTTTTTT. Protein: CASSVRTGELFF.

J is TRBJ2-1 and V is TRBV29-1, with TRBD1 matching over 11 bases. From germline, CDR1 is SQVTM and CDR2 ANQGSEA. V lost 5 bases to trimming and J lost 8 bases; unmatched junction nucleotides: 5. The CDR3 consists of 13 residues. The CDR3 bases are TGCAGCGTTCTTCGGACAGGGGGCTATGAGCAGTTCTTC. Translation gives CSVLRTGGYEQFF.

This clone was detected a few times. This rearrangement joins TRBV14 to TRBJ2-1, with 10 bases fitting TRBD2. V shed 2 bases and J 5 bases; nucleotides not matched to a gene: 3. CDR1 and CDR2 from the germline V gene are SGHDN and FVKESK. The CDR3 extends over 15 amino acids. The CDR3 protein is CASSQWLAGDNEQFF. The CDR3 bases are TGTGCCAGCAGCCAATGGCTAGCGGGGGACAATGAGCAGTTCTTC.

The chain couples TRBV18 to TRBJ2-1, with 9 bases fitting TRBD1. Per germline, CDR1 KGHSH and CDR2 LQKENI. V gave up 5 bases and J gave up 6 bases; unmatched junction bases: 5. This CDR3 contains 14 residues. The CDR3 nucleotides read TGTGCCAGCTCAAGACAGGGGGTATTCAATGAGCAGTTCTTC. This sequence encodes CASSRQGVFNEQFF.

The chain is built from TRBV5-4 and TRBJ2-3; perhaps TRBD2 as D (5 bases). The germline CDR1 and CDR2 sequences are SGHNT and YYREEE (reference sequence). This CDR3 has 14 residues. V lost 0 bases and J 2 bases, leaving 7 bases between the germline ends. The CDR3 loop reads CASSLGEHTDTQYF. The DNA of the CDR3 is TGTGCCAGCAGCTTGGGGGAGCACACAGATACGCAGTATTTT.

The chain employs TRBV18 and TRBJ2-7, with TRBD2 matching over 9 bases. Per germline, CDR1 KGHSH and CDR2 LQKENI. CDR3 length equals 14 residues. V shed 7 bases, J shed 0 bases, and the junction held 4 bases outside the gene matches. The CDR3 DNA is TGTGCCAGCTGGGGCGGGGGGGCCTCCTACGAGCAGTACTTC. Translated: CASWGGGASYEQYF.